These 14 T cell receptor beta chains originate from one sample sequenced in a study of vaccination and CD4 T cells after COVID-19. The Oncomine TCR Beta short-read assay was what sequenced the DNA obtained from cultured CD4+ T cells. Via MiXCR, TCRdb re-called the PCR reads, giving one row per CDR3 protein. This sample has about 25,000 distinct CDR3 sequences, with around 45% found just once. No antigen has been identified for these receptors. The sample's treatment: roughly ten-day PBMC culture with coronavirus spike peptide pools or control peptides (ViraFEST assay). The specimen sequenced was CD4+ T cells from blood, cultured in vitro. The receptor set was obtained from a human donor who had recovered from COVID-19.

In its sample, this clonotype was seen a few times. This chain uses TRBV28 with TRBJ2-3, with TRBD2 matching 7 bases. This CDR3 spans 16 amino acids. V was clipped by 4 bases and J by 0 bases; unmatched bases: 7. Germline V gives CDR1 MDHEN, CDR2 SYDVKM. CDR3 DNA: TGTGCCAGCAGTTCTTCAACTAGCGAAAGCACAGATACGCAGTATTTT. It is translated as CASSSSTSESTDTQYF. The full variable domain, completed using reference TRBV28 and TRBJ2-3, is DVKVTQSSRYLVKRTGEKVFLECVQDMDHENMFWYRQDPGLGLRLIYFSYDVKMKEKGDIPEGYSVSREKKERFSLILESASTNQTSMYLCASSSSTSESTDTQYFGPGTRLTVL.

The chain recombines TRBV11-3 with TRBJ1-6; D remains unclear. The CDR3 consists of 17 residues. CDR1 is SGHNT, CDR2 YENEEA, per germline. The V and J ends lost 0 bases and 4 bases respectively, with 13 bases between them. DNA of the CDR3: TGTGCCAGCAGCTTAGATCAACGGAGAGGGTATAATTCACCCCTCCACTTT. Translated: CASSLDQRRGYNSPLHF.

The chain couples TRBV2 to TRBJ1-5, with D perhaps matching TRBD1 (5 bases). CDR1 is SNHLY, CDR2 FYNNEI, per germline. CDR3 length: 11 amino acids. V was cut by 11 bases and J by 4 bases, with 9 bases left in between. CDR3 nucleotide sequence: TGTGCCGGGGGGGAGAATCAGCCCCAGCATTTT. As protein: CAGGENQPQHF.

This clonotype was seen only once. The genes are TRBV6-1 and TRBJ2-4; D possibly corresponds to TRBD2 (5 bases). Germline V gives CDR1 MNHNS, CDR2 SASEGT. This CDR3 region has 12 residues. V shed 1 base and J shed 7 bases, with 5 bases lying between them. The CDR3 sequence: CASSEGRNIQYF. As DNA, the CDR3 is TGTGCCAGCAGTGAAGGGAGGAACATTCAGTACTTC.

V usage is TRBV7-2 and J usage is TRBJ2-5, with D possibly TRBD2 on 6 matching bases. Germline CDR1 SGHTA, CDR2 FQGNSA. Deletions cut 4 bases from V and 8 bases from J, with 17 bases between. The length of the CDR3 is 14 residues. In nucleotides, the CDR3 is TGTGCCAGCAGCTCGGACGGGACTTCAGGAACCCAGTACTTC. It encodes CASSSDGTSGTQYF.

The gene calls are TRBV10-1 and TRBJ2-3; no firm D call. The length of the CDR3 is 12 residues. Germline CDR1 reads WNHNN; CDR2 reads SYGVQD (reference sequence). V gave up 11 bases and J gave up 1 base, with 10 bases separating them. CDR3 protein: CASGGGTDTQYF. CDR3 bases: TGCGCCTCAGGCGGCGGCACAGATACGCAGTATTTT.

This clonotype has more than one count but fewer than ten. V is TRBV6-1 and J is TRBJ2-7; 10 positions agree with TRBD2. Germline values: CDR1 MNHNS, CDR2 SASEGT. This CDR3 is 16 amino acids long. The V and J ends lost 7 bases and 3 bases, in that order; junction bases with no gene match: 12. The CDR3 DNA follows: TGTGCCAGCACCAAGGATATGCTAGCGGGGGTCTACGAGCAGTACTTC. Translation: CASTKDMLAGVYEQYF.

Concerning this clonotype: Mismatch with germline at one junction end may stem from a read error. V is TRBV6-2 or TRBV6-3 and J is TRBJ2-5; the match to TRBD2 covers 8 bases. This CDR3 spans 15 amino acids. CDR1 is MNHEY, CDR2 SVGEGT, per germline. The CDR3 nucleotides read TGTGCCAGCAGCTACTCGGGGGGGGCGGTGGAGACCCAGTACTTC. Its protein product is CASSYSGGAVETQYF.

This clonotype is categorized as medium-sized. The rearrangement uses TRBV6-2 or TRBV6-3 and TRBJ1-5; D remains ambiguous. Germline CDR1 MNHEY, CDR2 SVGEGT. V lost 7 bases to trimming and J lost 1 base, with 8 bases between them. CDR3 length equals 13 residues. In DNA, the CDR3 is TGTGCCAGCACCCCGCGAAGCAATCAGCCCCAGCATTTT. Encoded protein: CASTPRSNQPQHF.

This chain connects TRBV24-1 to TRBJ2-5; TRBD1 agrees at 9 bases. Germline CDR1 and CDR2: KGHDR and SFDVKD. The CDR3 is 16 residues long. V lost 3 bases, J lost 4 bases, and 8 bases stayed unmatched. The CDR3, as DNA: TGTGCCACCAGTGATCCCCCTGGACAGGGGAGAGAGACCCAGTACTTC. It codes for CATSDPPGQGRETQYF.

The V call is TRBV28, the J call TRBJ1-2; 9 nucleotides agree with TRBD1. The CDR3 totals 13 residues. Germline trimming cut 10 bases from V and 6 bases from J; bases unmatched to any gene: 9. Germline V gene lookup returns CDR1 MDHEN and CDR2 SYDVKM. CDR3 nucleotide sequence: TGTGCCACCACCACAGGGGGCGTGAATGGCTACACCTTC. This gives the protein CATTTGGVNGYTF.

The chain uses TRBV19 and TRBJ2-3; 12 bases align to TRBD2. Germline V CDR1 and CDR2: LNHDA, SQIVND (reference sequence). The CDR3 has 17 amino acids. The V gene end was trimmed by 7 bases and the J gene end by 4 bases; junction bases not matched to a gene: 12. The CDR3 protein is CASKASGRAGRADTQYF. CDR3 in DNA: TGTGCCAGTAAGGCTAGCGGGAGGGCCGGACGTGCAGATACGCAGTATTTT.

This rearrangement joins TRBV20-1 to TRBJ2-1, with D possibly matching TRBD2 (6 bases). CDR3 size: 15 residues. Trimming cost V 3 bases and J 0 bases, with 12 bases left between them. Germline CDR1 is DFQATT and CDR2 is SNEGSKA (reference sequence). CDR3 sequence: CSARGDSGSYNEQFF. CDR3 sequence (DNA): TGCAGTGCTAGGGGGGACTCTGGCTCCTACAATGAGCAGTTCTTC.

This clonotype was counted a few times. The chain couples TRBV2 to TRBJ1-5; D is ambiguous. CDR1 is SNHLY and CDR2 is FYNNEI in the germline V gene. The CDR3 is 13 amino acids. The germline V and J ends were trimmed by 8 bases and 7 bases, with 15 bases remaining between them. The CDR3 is CASDQHQRQPQHF. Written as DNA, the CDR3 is TGTGCCAGCGATCAACACCAAAGGCAGCCCCAGCATTTT.